The present entry profiles one TCR beta chain with its context. Its target is unknown. This record belongs to a study of monozygotic twins with inflammatory bowel disease. Points from the study as a whole: Versus healthy twins, IBD patients showed fewer clonotypes shared with others, especially with disease activity.

TCRdb reprocessed the 5' RACE reads and stores each CDR3 protein as one record, lacking DNA. This sample's clone table lists about 450,000 distinct CDR3 sequences. The specimen was blood. The receptor was derived from a human donor with ulcerative colitis or Crohn's disease, or a healthy co-twin of an affected twin (not recorded which).

CDR3 residues: CASSPTSGRTDTQYF. V is TRBV4-2 and J is TRBJ2-3; TCRdb indicates TRBD2, and absent DNA this call remains unverified. The CDR3 is made up of 15 amino acids. The germline V gene encodes CDR1 LGHNA and CDR2 YNFKEQ.